The rows below give T cell receptor beta chains drawn from one sample of a study of blood T cell repertoires in COVID-19. TCRdb's table, derived via immunoSEQ multiplex PCR, lists solely in-frame clones and lacks some. The data contain over 100,000 clones, more than 75% of them singletons. Sample: peripheral blood. The receptors were gathered from a man aged 60 to 69 with active or convalescent COVID-19. The CDR3 runs from the conserved cysteine through the conserved F or W. A D gene is named only where the DNA matches it firmly. Size is stated for part of the rows, as once, few or many counts, or as a class when the clone is expanded.

V	D	size	J	CDR3	DNA
TRBV7-9	-	-	TRBJ2-7	CASSRGTATYEQYF	TGTGCCAGCAGCCGCGGGACAGCGACCTACGAGCAGTACTTC
TRBV4-1	-	-	TRBJ1-1	CASSQARWNTEAFF	TGCGCCAGCAGCCAGGCGCGGTGGAACACTGAAGCTTTCTTT
TRBV5-1	TRBD1	once	TRBJ2-1	CASSAAGTGYNEQFF	TGCGCCAGCAGCGCCGCCGGGACAGGGTACAATGAGCAGTTCTTC
TRBV20-1	TRBD1	-	TRBJ1-2	CSASSHGTGYGYTF	TGCAGTGCTAGTAGCCATGGGACAGGCTATGGCTACACCTTC
TRBV4-1	-	-	TRBJ1-5	CASSQPGLSNQPQHF	TGCGCCAGCAGCCAACCGGGACTGAGCAATCAGCCCCAGCATTTT
TRBV2	-	-	TRBJ1-2	CASRWTESPYGYTF	TGTGCCAGCAGGTGGACTGAGTCCCCCTATGGCTACACCTTC
TRBV6-5	TRBD2	-	TRBJ2-1	CASSSLAGGAFF	TGTGCCAGCAGCTCACTAGCGGGAGGGGCCTTCTTC
TRBV5-8	TRBD1	-	TRBJ1-2	CASSLGQGTMGYTF	TGTGCCAGCAGCCTCGGACAGGGGACGATGGGCTACACCTTC
TRBV7-2	-	once	TRBJ1-5	CASSLEAGPQHF	TGTGCCAGCAGCTTAGAGGCGGGGCCCCAGCATTTT
TRBV15	-	-	TRBJ1-3	CATSRQLGHTIYF	TGTGCCACCAGCAGACAACTGGGGCACACCATATATTTT
TRBV29-1	TRBD2	-	TRBJ2-2	CSVFCFPTGLAKNTGELFF	TGCAGCGTTTTCTGCTTTCCCACGGGACTAGCAAAGAACACCGGGGAGCTGTTTTTT
TRBV11-3	-	-	TRBJ2-7	CASSLGGSNSYEQYF	TGTGCCAGCAGCTTAGGGGGCTCTAATTCCTACGAGCAGTACTTC
TRBV7-2	-	-	TRBJ2-1	CASSLRAVYNEQFF	TGTGCCAGCAGCTTACGAGCGGTTTACAATGAGCAGTTCTTC
TRBV27	TRBD2	once	TRBJ2-3	CASSFLAGGGTDTQYF	TGTGCCAGCAGCTTTTTAGCGGGAGGGGGGACAGATACGCAGTATTTT
TRBV6-5	TRBD1	-	TRBJ1-4	CASTGTGAEKLFF	TGTGCCAGCACCGGGACAGGGGCGGAAAAACTGTTTTTT
TRBV6-5	TRBD1	-	TRBJ1-1	CASVGQGKTEAFF	TGTGCCAGCGTAGGACAGGGAAAAACTGAAGCTTTCTTT
TRBV2	TRBD1	-	TRBJ1-5	CASGLSGTAFNQPQHF	TGTGCCAGCGGTCTATCCGGGACAGCCTTCAATCAGCCCCAGCATTTT
TRBV15	TRBD1	-	TRBJ2-3	CATSRDRAGGWADTQYF	TGTGCCACCAGCAGAGATCGGGCAGGGGGATGGGCAGATACGCAGTATTTT
TRBV25-1	TRBD2	-	TRBJ2-1	CASSPSGRAVEQFF	TGTGCCAGCAGCCCTAGCGGGAGGGCCGTTGAGCAGTTCTTC
TRBV7-9	TRBD1	once	TRBJ1-4	CASSTRQGGEKLFF	TGTGCCAGCAGCACCAGACAGGGGGGTGAAAAACTGTTTTTT
TRBV27	-	-	TRBJ2-1	CASSSGGSGYNEQFF	TGTGCCAGCAGTTCGGGGGGCTCAGGGTACAATGAGCAGTTCTTC
TRBV2	-	-	TRBJ1-5	CASSDGRLGSNQPQHF	TGTGCCAGCAGTGATGGTCGACTCGGCAGCAATCAGCCCCAGCATTTT
TRBV2	TRBD2	-	TRBJ2-7	CASSDGRSYEQYF	TGTGCCAGCAGTGACGGGAGGTCCTACGAGCAGTACTTC
TRBV7-2	-	-	TRBJ2-2	CASSPQGGGTGELFF	TGTGCCAGCAGCCCTCAGGGGGGCGGCACCGGGGAGCTGTTTTTT